This record covers a single T cell receptor beta chain. Its antigen remains unidentified. Assay: immunoSEQ multiplex PCR; the TCRdb copy retains only in-frame clones and omits some. Among about 32,000 clones listed, roughly 84% were seen once. These data belong to a study of OX40 agonist ivuxolimab in advanced cancers. The CDR3 runs to 15 residues. The germline V gene encodes CDR1 SEHNR and CDR2 FQNEAQ (reference sequence). V lost 5 bases to trimming and J lost 1 base, with 14 bases between them. Findings and caveats of the study: In CD8+ T cells, expanded clones were on average more numerous than in CD4+. At doses 0.1 to 3.0 mg/kg, CD4+ and CD8+ clones expanded.

Blood specimens came from baseline, cycle 4 day 1, and cycle 7 day 1. Source: CD4+ or CD8+ T cells sorted from blood, taken in a trial of the OX40 agonist ivuxolimab. This chain uses TRBV7-9 with TRBJ1-1, with D possibly being TRBD1 (6 bases). This TCR came from an adult with an advanced solid tumor such as melanoma, head and neck, liver or kidney cancer. The CDR3 region has the DNA TGTGCCAGCAGCCAAACGACAGGACCGAACACTGAAGCTTTCTTT. Translation gives CASSQTTGPNTEAFF.